Following are 21 T cell receptor beta chains from one sample sequenced in a study of T cell repertoires in cytomegalovirus infection. TCRdb re-called the reads with MiXCR, one entry per CDR3 protein. The table shows more than 500,000 distinct CDR3 sequences, with 16% occurring only once. Sequenced material: CD8+ T cells from PBMCs. All receptors come from a human donor in good health (CMV status not recorded). Some clones in this sample may be carry-over from other donors' samples.

The chain couples TRBV19 to TRBJ1-1, with 9 bases that match TRBD1. From germline, CDR1 is LNHDA and CDR2 SQIVND (reference sequence). The CDR3 contains 12 residues. J was trimmed by 10 bases and V by 5 bases; bases with no gene match: 5. The CDR3 sequence: CASSLRTGAAFF. The CDR3 region has the DNA TGTGCCAGTAGTCTCCGGACAGGGGCAGCTTTCTTT.

V gene TRBV9 combines with J gene TRBJ2-7; tentative D call: TRBD1 (6 bases). V was shortened by 4 bases and J by 7 bases, with 15 bases between the two germline ends. This CDR3 is built from 13 residues. In germline, CDR1 is SGDLS, CDR2 YYNGEE. Here the CDR3 reads CASSPGTSHEQYF. The CDR3 DNA sequence: TGTGCCAGCAGCCCAGGGACATCCCATGAGCAGTACTTC.

This clonotype appeared a few times. The CDR3 end shows no conserved phenylalanine or tryptophan, and so a read error is likely. J is TRBJ2-1 and V is TRBV10-2; 7 bases are shared with TRBD1. J gave up 4 bases and V 4 bases, and 1 base lay outside the gene matches. The CDR3 consists of 13 residues. Germline CDR1 is WSHSY and CDR2 is SAAADI. This CDR3 reads CASSGQGYNEQFL. The DNA for the CDR3 is TGCGCCAGCAGTGGACAGGGATACAATGAGCAGTTCTTA.

J is TRBJ2-3 and V is TRBV30; D call uncertain. The germline gives CDR1 GTSNPN, CDR2 SVGIG (reference sequence). V lost 8 bases, J lost 1 base, and 16 bases lay in between. The CDR3 has 14 residues. CDR3 sequence (DNA): TGTGCCGGAACGGCACCCAGAGGCACAGATACGCAGTATTTT. This translates into CAGTAPRGTDTQYF.

The CDR3 spells CASRQALNTEAFF. The CDR3 nucleotides are TGTGCCAGCAGGCAGGCTCTGAACACTGAAGCTTTCTTT. The rearrangement uses TRBV27 and TRBJ1-1; D is uncertain. Trimming removed 6 bases from V and 0 bases from J, with 8 bases in between. CDR3 length equals 13 residues. In germline, CDR1 is MNHEY, CDR2 SMNVEV (reference sequence).

Many counts were recorded for this clonotype. V and J are TRBV27 and TRBJ1-5; unclear D gene. Germline V gene sequence: CDR1 MNHEY, CDR2 SMNVEV (reference sequence). Trimming took 3 bases from V and 0 from J, leaving 6 bases between them. CDR3 length equals 14 residues. CDR3 amino acids: CASSLKISNQPQHF. CDR3 nucleotides: TGTGCCAGCAGTTTGAAGATTAGCAATCAGCCCCAGCATTTT.

The J gene is TRBJ1-1, the V gene TRBV20-1, with TRBD1 matching over 10 bases. Germline CDR1 is DFQATT and CDR2 is SNEGSKA (reference sequence). The CDR3 runs to 15 residues. Trimming took 6 bases from V and 1 from J; bases not matched to a gene: 8. Written as DNA, the CDR3 is TGCAGTGCGACCAGACAGGGGGCACGGAACACTGAAGCTTTCTTT. Protein product: CSATRQGARNTEAFF.

This rearrangement joins TRBV9 to TRBJ1-1; D uncertain. The V end lost 4 bases, the J end lost 5 bases, and 12 bases lay between the germline ends. The CDR3 has 13 residues. Germline CDR1 SGDLS, CDR2 YYNGEE. CDR3: CASSQAGVTEAFF. The CDR3 DNA reads TGTGCCAGCAGCCAAGCCGGGGTTACTGAAGCTTTCTTT.

This clonotype appeared a few times. J is TRBJ2-7 and V is TRBV5-1, with 9 bases aligning to TRBD1. The CDR3 is 15 residues long. Germline loops: CDR1 SGHRS, CDR2 YFSETQ. The junction had 3 bases not matched to a gene; V was cut back by 2 bases and J by 0 bases. CDR3 region: CASSFDRGGSYEQYF. In DNA, the CDR3 is TGCGCCAGCAGCTTTGACAGGGGGGGCTCCTACGAGCAGTACTTC.

J is TRBJ2-2 and V is TRBV11-3; D possibly uses TRBD1 or TRBD2 (6 bases each). The V gene lost 3 bases and the J gene lost 4 bases, with 12 bases spanning the gap. From germline, CDR1 is SGHNT and CDR2 YENEEA. The CDR3 loop spans 15 amino acids. CDR3 coding DNA: TGTGCCAGCAGCTTCCGGGGGCCCAGCACCGGGGAGCTGTTTTTT. Translated: CASSFRGPSTGELFF.

This clonotype was observed at least ten times. The chain has TRBV27 and TRBJ1-5, with TRBD1 matching 8 bases. The CDR3 is 14 amino acids. Germline CDR1 and CDR2: MNHEY and SMNVEV (reference sequence). V lost 8 bases to trimming and J lost 7 bases; unmatched junction nucleotides: 10. CDR3 sequence: CASATGGLEQPQHF. The CDR3 nucleotides are TGTGCCAGCGCCACAGGGGGACTAGAACAGCCCCAGCATTTT.

Ten or more counts support this clonotype. V is TRBV7-9 and J is TRBJ2-1; the match to TRBD2 covers 8 bases. The CDR3 length is 17 residues. Losses at the gene ends were 4 bases for V and 1 base for J; bases not matched to a gene: 9. CDR1 SEHNR and CDR2 FQNEAQ come from the germline V gene (reference sequence). In nucleotides, the CDR3 is TGTGCCAGCAGCTCGACGCTAGCGGGTCCTTCCTACAATGAGCAGTTCTTC. Amino acids: CASSSTLAGPSYNEQFF.

In its sample, this clonotype was seen a few times. The chain is built from TRBV2 and TRBJ1-2; D is unclear. The germline V gene has CDR1 SNHLY and CDR2 FYNNEI. V was clipped by 7 bases and J by 7 bases, with 16 bases between them. The CDR3 sequence is 13 residues long. In nucleotides, the CDR3 is TGTGCCAGCACCATGACTCAACCCACTGGCTACACCTTC. It translates to CASTMTQPTGYTF. Drawing the rest from reference TRBV2 and TRBJ1-2, the complete variable domain is EPEVTQTPSHQVTQMGQEVILRCVPISNHLYFYWYRQILGQKVEFLVSFYNNEISEKSEIFDDQFSVERPDGSNFTLKIRSTKLEDSAMYFCASTMTQPTGYTFGSGTRLTVV.

The J gene is TRBJ1-5, the V gene TRBV24-1, with D uncertain. The V gene's germline CDR1 is KGHDR and CDR2 SFDVKD. The CDR3 spans 12 residues. Trimming pared 4 bases from V and 7 bases from J, leaving 7 bases between. Here the CDR3 DNA reads TGTGCCACCAGTGAGGGTAAACAGCCCCAGCATTTT. Translating gives CATSEGKQPQHF.

This clonotype was counted a few times. J is TRBJ2-7 and V is TRBV5-6, with TRBD1 as a possible D gene (5 bases). This CDR3 spans 14 amino acids. With 0 bases removed from V and 3 bases from J, the gap between germline ends came to 10 bases. Looked up from germline, CDR1 is SGHDT and CDR2 is YYEEEE. CDR3 sequence (DNA): TGTGCCAGCAGCTTGGTCATCAGGGACTACGAGCAGTACTTC. Its protein product is CASSLVIRDYEQYF.

This clonotype was seen a handful of times. The chain recombines TRBV29-1 with TRBJ2-7, with 8 bases identical to TRBD1. The CDR3 length is 13 residues. With 6 bases clipped from V and 5 bases from J, the junction kept 9 bases outside the gene matches. Germline V gene sequence: CDR1 SQVTM, CDR2 ANQGSEA. The CDR3 DNA sequence: TGCAGCGTGCTCGGGACAGGAGTACACGAGCAGTACTTC. It codes for CSVLGTGVHEQYF.

With regard to this clonotype: The junction shows a germline mismatch at one end, possibly a read error. This chain links TRBV6-6 with TRBJ1-1, with 7 bases aligning to TRBD1. The germline V gene has CDR1 MNHNY and CDR2 SVGAGI (reference sequence). The CDR3 runs 14 residues. DNA of the CDR3: TGTGCCGGCAGTTACTCGAGCGGGACAGCTGAAGCTTTCTTT. Residues: CAGSYSSGTAEAFF.

There are many counts of this clonotype. The chain has TRBV5-5 and TRBJ2-7; 11 bases line up with TRBD2. With V trimmed by 4 bases and J by 0 bases, 12 bases remained unmatched. The CDR3 runs to 18 residues. Germline V gene lookup returns CDR1 SGHKS and CDR2 YYEKEE (reference sequence). The CDR3 DNA sequence: TGTGCCAGCAGCCCGGGGACTAGCGGAAGGCCCTACTCCTACGAGCAGTACTTC. Its translation: CASSPGTSGRPYSYEQYF.

Notes on this clonotype: This may be a read error: a much more frequent sequence differs by one nucleotide. The CDR3 carries no conserved terminal phenylalanine or tryptophan, so it likely arises from a read error. The J gene is TRBJ2-5, the V gene TRBV11-2; possible D gene TRBD2, 5 bases. The germline gives CDR1 SGHAT, CDR2 FQNNGV. This CDR3 has 14 residues. V was shortened by 5 bases and J by 3 bases, with 13 bases between the two germline ends. CDR3 protein: CASSPNSGEETQYL. CDR3 nucleotide sequence: TGTGCCAGCAGCCCAAACTCCGGGGAAGAGACCCAGTACTTA.

The J gene is TRBJ2-1, the V gene TRBV5-5; D unresolved. The CDR3 runs to 14 residues. The germline V gene encodes CDR1 SGHKS and CDR2 YYEKEE (reference sequence). V lost 2 bases and J lost 9, with 15 bases in between. The CDR3 DNA is TGTGCCAGCAGCTTTTCCTCTAGAAGCAGTGAGCAGTTCTTC. It translates to CASSFSSRSSEQFF.

With regard to this clonotype: The CDR3 end shows no conserved phenylalanine or tryptophan, and so a read error is likely. Because the CDR3's place on the DNA is in doubt, the DNA is left out and the CDR3 is given as listed by TCRdb. This chain links TRBV7-2 with TRBJ1-1; TRBD1, the D gene given by the table, was not confirmed from the DNA. The CDR3 extends over 18 residues, inclusive of both ends. Germline-derived CDR1 and CDR2 are SGHTA and FQGNSA. The CDR3: CASSLAWVGVIMNTEDFL.